The clone carrying this T cell receptor beta chain was observed a few times. What it recognizes is unknown. The data were obtained in a study of post-analysis software for immune sequencing data. Points from the study as a whole: With F measure, samples from one preparation batch clustered together strongly.

Unique molecular identifiers tagged the TCR beta cDNA libraries. TCRdb ran MiXCR on the PCR reads and lists one entry per CDR3 protein. The sample carries approximately 730,000 distinct CDR3 sequences, roughly 50% recorded once. The sequenced sample was blood. The origin of this receptor is a girl aged 5-17 years with multiple sclerosis.

The CDR3, as DNA: TGTGCCAGCAGCTTAGCTGGTCCGAACGAGCAGTACTTC. Protein: CASSLAGPNEQYF. This chain links TRBV5-5 with TRBJ2-7, with D hard to call. CDR1 SGHKS and CDR2 YYEKEE come from the germline V gene (reference sequence). Trimming removed 2 bases from V and 5 bases from J, with 11 bases in between. The CDR3 is 13 amino acids.